The 9 T cell receptor beta chains presented below share a single source sample, sequenced in a study of CD8 T cells in ankylosing spondylitis. MiXCR, run by TCRdb on the 5' RACE reads, gives a single entry per CDR3 protein. This sample has around 230,000 distinct CDR3 sequences, with approximately 9% found just once. The sample comprised blood, either unsorted or a sorted T cell fraction (not recorded which). The receptors were sampled from a male donor with ankylosing spondylitis or in good health (not recorded which).

In this sample, this clonotype turned up many times. The chain recombines TRBV7-3 with TRBJ2-2; D perhaps matches TRBD2 (5 bases). This CDR3 contains 18 residues. Germline V lookup: CDR1 SGHTA, CDR2 FQGTGA. The V and J ends lost 6 bases and 1 base respectively, with 21 bases between them. CDR3 sequence reads: CASSYQVSGNVNTGELFF. In DNA, the CDR3 is TGTGCCAGCAGTTACCAAGTCTCGGGGAACGTGAACACCGGGGAGCTGTTTTTT.

This clonotype was recorded many times. This chain connects TRBV6-2 or TRBV6-3 to TRBJ2-3; the D gene is possibly TRBD2 (5 bases). In germline, CDR1 is MNHEY, CDR2 SVGEGT. This CDR3 has 14 amino acids. The germline V and J ends were trimmed by 2 bases and 4 bases, with 10 bases remaining between them. CDR3 sequence reads: CASSYLGVADTQYF. The CDR3 nucleotides read TGTGCCAGCAGTTACCTCGGGGTTGCAGATACGCAGTATTTT.

The J gene is TRBJ2-7, the V gene TRBV13, with a tentative D call TRBD2 (6 bases). CDR3 size: 14 residues. Germline V gene data show CDR1 as PRHDT and CDR2 as FYEKMQ (reference sequence). Trimming took 0 bases from V and 2 from J, leaving 8 bases between them. CDR3 sequence: CASSLGVAAYEQYF. Written as DNA, the CDR3 is TGTGCCAGCAGCTTAGGGGTAGCGGCCTACGAGCAGTACTTC. Filled out from reference TRBV13 and TRBJ2-7, the complete variable domain reads AAGVIQSPRHLIKEKRETATLKCYPIPRHDTVYWYQQGPGQDPQFLISFYEKMQSDKGSIPDRFSAQQFSDYHSELNMSSLELGDSALYFCASSLGVAAYEQYFGPGTRLTVT.

The V call is TRBV7-2, the J call TRBJ2-1; 13 bases align to TRBD2. Trimming cost V 2 bases and J 9 bases; bases outside gene matches: 4. Germline values: CDR1 SGHTA, CDR2 FQGNSA. CDR3 length equals 15 residues. Here the CDR3 reads CASSLQLAGGAEQFF. The CDR3 DNA reads as TGTGCCAGCAGCTTACAACTAGCGGGGGGGGCTGAGCAGTTCTTC.

The rearrangement links TRBV29-1 to TRBJ1-1; 8 bases are shared with TRBD1. This CDR3 is 17 amino acids long. Per the germline V gene, CDR1 is SQVTM and CDR2 is ANQGSEA. V gave up 7 bases and J gave up 0 bases; unmatched junction bases: 16. The CDR3 region is CSALLAETGAMNTEAFF. CDR3 coding DNA: TGCAGCGCCCTCTTAGCGGAGACAGGGGCGATGAACACTGAAGCTTTCTTT.

In this sample, this clonotype turned up many times. The genes are TRBV10-3 and TRBJ1-5; D gene ambiguous. In germline, CDR1 is ENHRY, CDR2 SYGVKD. V was cut by 3 bases and J by 6 bases, with 15 bases left in between. The CDR3 spans 15 residues. CDR3 DNA: TGTGCCATCAGTGACGAGGGCCCAACGGGTCAGCCCCAGCATTTT. Its translation: CAISDEGPTGQPQHF.

This clonotype was seen repeatedly, ten times or more. The rearrangement uses TRBV11-1 and TRBJ2-1, with TRBD2 matching over 9 bases. Germline trimming cut 2 bases from V and 6 bases from J; bases unmatched to any gene: 5. The CDR3 contains 15 residues. Germline assignment: CDR1 SGHAT and CDR2 FQDESV (reference sequence). The chain's CDR3 is CASSLLAGRSNEQFF. The CDR3 coding sequence is TGTGCCAGCAGCTTACTAGCGGGGAGAAGCAATGAGCAGTTCTTC.

This clonotype occurred many times. The chain links TRBV5-1 to TRBJ2-5, with 7 bases matching TRBD1. The ends lost 2 bases at V and 1 base at J; junction bases unmatched: 2. The germline V gene has CDR1 SGHRS and CDR2 YFSETQ. CDR3 size: 14 residues. DNA of the CDR3: TGCGCCAGCAGCTTTAGGGACAGCCAAGAGACCCAGTACTTC. Protein sequence: CASSFRDSQETQYF.

This clonotype has at least ten counts. The gene calls are TRBV25-1 and TRBJ1-6, with TRBD1 matching 8 bases. This CDR3 is built from 15 residues. In germline, CDR1 is MGHDK, CDR2 SYGVNS. V was pared by 4 bases and J by 4 bases, with 3 bases of the junction left unmatched. CDR3: CASSADRVYNSPLHF. For the CDR3, the DNA is TGTGCCAGCAGTGCGGACAGGGTGTATAATTCACCCCTCCACTTT.